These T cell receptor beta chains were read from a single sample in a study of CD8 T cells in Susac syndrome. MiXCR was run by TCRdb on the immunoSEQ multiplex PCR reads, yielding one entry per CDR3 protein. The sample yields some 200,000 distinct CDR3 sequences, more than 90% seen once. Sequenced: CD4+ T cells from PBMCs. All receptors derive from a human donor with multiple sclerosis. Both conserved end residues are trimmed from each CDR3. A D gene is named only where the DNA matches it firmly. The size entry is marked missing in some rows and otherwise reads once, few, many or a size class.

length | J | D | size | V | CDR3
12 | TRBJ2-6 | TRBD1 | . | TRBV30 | AWRRGLGANVLT
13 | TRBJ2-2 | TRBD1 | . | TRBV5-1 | ASSLDKGATGELF
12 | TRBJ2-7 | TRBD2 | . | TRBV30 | AWSRGLVLDEQY
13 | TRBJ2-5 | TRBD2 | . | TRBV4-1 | ASSHHSGGLETQY
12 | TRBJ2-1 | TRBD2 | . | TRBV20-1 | SAERTRIWNEQF
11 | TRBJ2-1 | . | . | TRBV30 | AWNRQGYNEQF
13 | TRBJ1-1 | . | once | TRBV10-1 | ASSESIGGWTEAF
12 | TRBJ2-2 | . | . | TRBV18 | ASSPVPGTGELF
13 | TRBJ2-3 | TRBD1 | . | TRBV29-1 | SVGWTGGVTDTQY
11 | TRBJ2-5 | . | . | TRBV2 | ASSFNTEETQY
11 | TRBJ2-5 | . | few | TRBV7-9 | ASSLVVQETQY
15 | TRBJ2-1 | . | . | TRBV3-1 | ASSQEGGGGPWNEQF
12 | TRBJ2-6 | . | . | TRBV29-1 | SVDGGSGANVLT
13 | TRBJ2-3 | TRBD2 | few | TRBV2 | ASSPSSGGADTQY
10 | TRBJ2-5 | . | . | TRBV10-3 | AISDERETQY
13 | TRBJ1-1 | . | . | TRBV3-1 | ASSPLTGADAEAF
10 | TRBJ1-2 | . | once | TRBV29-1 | SVGPEDYGYT
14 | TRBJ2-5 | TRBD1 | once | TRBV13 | ASSPRDRGSFETQY
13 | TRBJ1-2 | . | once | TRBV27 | ASSLFRPDLDGYT
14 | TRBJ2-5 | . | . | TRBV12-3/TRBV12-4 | ASSPRWAGAGETQY
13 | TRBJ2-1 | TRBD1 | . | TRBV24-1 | ATSEQGQGYNEQF
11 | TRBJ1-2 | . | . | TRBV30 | AGIRSSNYGYT
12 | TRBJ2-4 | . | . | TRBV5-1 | ASSLEGDLDIQY
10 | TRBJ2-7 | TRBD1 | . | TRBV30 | AWNQGAYEQY
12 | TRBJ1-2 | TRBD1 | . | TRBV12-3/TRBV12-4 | ASSLGQGISGYT
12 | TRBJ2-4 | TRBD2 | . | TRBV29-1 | SVHSGAGKNIQY
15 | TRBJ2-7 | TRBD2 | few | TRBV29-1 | SVLTRFGTSGVYEQY
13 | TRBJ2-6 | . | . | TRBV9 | ASSVVGAGANVLT
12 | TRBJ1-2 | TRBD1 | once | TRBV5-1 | ASSQLQGTYGYT
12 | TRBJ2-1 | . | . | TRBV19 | AKPDTSSYNEQF
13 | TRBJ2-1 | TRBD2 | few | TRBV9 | ASSPRLAGGDEQF
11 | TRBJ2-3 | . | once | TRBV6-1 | AGTGQTRDTQY
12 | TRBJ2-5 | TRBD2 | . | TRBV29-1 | SGRSGRKGETQY
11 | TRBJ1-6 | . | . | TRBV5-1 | ASSWGSDSPLH
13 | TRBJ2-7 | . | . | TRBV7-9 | ASSLTPGVSYEQY
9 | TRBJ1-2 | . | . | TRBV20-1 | SASDSYGYT
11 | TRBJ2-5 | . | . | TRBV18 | ASSPPPQETQY
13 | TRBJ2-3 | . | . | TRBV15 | ATSREYTSTDTQY
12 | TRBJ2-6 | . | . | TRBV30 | AWARFSGANVLT
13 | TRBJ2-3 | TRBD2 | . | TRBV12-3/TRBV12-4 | ASTPSGAFTDTQY